The 5 T cell receptor beta chains presented below share a single source sample, sequenced in a study of Ad26.COV2.S vaccination and SARS-CoV-2 variants. Treatment meaning: 15 to 20 received Ad26.COV2.S at low or high dose, single or two shots; 5 received placebo; per-sample allocation not given. Following the first vaccine or placebo injection, samples were taken on day 63. Generated by immunoSEQ multiplex PCR, the TCRdb table keeps only in-frame clones and is missing some. Among around 450,000 clones listed, roughly 90% were seen once. Source: peripheral blood, taken in a trial of Ad26.COV2.S vaccine versus placebo. Source of these receptors: a person between 18 and 60 years old who received the Ad26.COV2.S COVID-19 vaccine or a placebo.

This rearrangement joins TRBV9 to TRBJ2-2; the match to TRBD2 covers 9 bases. Germline V gene sequence: CDR1 SGDLS, CDR2 YYNGEE. V gave up 0 bases and J gave up 1 base; unmatched junction bases: 4. CDR3 length equals 17 residues. The CDR3 sequence is CASSVVAGDMNTGELFF. CDR3 in DNA: TGTGCCAGCAGCGTAGTAGCGGGGGATATGAACACCGGGGAGCTGTTTTTT.

The V gene is TRBV4-2, the J gene TRBJ1-1, with 11 bases that match TRBD1. Trimming took 2 bases from V and 10 from J; bases not matched to a gene: 9. Germline CDR1 is LGHNA and CDR2 is YNFKEQ. CDR3 size: 15 residues. The CDR3 DNA reads as TGTGCCAGCAGCCAAAGGGATAAGGGACAGGGGGGAGCTTTCTTT. It yields the protein CASSQRDKGQGGAFF.

V is TRBV11-3 and J is TRBJ2-2; TRBD1 matches at 8 bases. V was clipped by 3 bases and J by 5 bases; unmatched bases: 5. The germline V gene has CDR1 SGHNT and CDR2 YENEEA. The CDR3 sequence is 15 residues long. The CDR3 nucleotides are TGTGCCAGCAGCTTTGACAGGGGTGCGACCGGGGAGCTGTTTTTT. Amino acid sequence: CASSFDRGATGELFF.

This chain links TRBV13 with TRBJ2-3; D call uncertain. The CDR3 is 14 residues long. V gave up 2 bases and J gave up 0 bases, with 6 bases separating them. The germline gives CDR1 PRHDT, CDR2 FYEKMQ (reference sequence). The CDR3 here is CASSLMTSTDTQYF. The CDR3 bases are TGTGCCAGCAGCTTAATGACTAGCACAGATACGCAGTATTTT.

J is TRBJ2-3 and V is TRBV24-1; 8 bases agree with TRBD2. This CDR3 has 16 residues. Germline V CDR1 and CDR2: KGHDR, SFDVKD. V trimming: 4 bases; J trimming: 2 bases; junction bases outside the gene matches: 7. Here the CDR3 reads CATSDPGGGNTDTQYF. The CDR3 nucleotides read TGTGCCACCAGTGACCCTGGCGGGGGGAACACAGATACGCAGTATTTT.